This paragraph reports one T cell receptor (beta chain). V lost 5 bases to trimming and J lost 1 base; unmatched junction nucleotides: 8. The CDR3 extends over 15 amino acids. CDR1 and CDR2 from the germline V gene are SGHAT and FQNNGV. Here immunoSEQ multiplex PCR was the method, and the copy in TCRdb shows in-frame clones only, minus some. The sample holds hundreds of thousands of clones, more than 85% seen once. The record originates from a study of blood T cell repertoires in COVID-19. The receptor was isolated from a man aged 35 to 55 with acute or convalescent COVID-19. This rearrangement joins TRBV11-2 to TRBJ2-7, with 7 nucleotides matching TRBD1. Sample: peripheral blood. The CDR3 protein is CASSARQGSSYEQYF. CDR3 sequence (DNA): TGTGCCAGCAGCGCCCGACAGGGATCATCCTACGAGCAGTACTTC. The full variable domain, its missing parts supplied by reference TRBV11-2 and TRBJ2-7, is EAGVAQSPRYKIIEKRQSVAFWCNPISGHATLYWYQQILGQGPKLLIQFQNNGVVDDSQLPKDRFSAERLKGVDSTLKIQPAKLEDSAVYLCASSARQGSSYEQYFGPGTRLTVT.